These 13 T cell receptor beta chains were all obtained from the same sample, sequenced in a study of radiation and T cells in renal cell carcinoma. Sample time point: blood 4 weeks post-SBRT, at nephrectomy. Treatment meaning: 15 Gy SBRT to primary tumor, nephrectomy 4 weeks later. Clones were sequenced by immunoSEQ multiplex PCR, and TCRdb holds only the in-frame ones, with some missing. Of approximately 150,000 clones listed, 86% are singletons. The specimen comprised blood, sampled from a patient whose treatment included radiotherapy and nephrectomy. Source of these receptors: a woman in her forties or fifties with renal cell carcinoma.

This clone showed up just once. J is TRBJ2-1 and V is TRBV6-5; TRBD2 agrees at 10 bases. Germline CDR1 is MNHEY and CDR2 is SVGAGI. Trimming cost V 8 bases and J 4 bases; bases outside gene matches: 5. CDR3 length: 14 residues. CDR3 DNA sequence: TGTGCCAGCCAAAAGCGGGGGGGATACAATGAGCAGTTCTTC. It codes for CASQKRGGYNEQFF.

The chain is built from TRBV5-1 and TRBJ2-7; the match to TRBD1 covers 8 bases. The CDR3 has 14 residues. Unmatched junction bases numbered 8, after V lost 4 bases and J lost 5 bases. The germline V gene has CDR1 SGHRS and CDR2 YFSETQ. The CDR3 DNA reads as TGCGCCAGCAGCCCTACCGGACAGGGACACGAGCAGTACTTC. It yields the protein CASSPTGQGHEQYF.

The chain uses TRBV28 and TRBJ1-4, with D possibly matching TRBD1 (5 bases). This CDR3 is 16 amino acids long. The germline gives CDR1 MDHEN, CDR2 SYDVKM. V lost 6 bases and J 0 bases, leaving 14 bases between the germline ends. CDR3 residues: CASRPTGGATNEKLFF. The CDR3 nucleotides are TGTGCCAGCAGACCTACGGGGGGAGCAACTAATGAAAAACTGTTTTTT.

CDR3 bases: TGTGCCAGCAGTCCAACAGGCCTAAGCTCCTACGAGCAGTACTTC. This sequence encodes CASSPTGLSSYEQYF. The rearrangement uses TRBV28 and TRBJ2-7; D may be TRBD1 (5 bases). The CDR3 loop spans 15 amino acids. Germline CDR1 MDHEN, CDR2 SYDVKM. Between the trimmed V and J ends, which lost 5 bases and 0 bases, there was a span of 14 bases.

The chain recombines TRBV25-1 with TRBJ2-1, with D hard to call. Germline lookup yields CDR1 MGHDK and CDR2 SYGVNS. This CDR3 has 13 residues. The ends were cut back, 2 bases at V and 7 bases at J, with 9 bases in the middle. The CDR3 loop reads CASSENPLNEQFF. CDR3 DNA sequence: TGTGCCAGCAGTGAAAACCCTCTTAATGAGCAGTTCTTC.

The chain's CDR3 is CASSPNGGGANVLTF. The DNA of the CDR3 is TGCGCCAGCAGCCCAAACGGTGGTGGGGCCAACGTCCTGACTTTC. The V and J genes are TRBV5-1 and TRBJ2-6; D is unresolved. CDR3 length: 15 amino acids. Trimming pared 4 bases from V and 3 bases from J, leaving 11 bases between. Germline V gives CDR1 SGHRS, CDR2 YFSETQ.

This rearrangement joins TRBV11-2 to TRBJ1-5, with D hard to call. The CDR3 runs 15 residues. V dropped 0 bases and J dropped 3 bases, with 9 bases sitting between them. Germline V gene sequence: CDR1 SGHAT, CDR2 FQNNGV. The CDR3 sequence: CASSLDVQANQPQHF. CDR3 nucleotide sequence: TGTGCCAGCAGCTTAGATGTGCAGGCCAATCAGCCCCAGCATTTT.

The CDR3 DNA follows: TGTGCCAGCGCGGACAGGAGGGATGAAAAACTGTTTTTT. Amino acid sequence: CASADRRDEKLFF. The chain is built from TRBV7-2 and TRBJ1-4, with TRBD1 matching over 7 bases. Germline CDR1 is SGHTA and CDR2 is FQGNSA. V was pared by 8 bases and J by 6 bases, with 6 bases of the junction left unmatched. The CDR3 covers 13 residues.

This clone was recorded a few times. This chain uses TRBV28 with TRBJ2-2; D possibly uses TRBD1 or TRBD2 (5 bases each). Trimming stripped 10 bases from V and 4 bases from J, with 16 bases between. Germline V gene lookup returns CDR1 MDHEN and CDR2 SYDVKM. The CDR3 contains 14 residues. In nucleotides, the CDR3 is TGTGCCATACGGGGCAGGGTGGCCACCGGGGAGCTGTTTTTT. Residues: CAIRGRVATGELFF.

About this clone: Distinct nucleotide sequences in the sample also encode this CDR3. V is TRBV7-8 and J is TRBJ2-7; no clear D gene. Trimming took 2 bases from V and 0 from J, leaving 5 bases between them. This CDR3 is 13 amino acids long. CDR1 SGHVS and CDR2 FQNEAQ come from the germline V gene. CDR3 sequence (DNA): TGTGCCAGCAGCTTAACATCCTCCTACGAGCAGTACTTC. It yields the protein CASSLTSSYEQYF.

This chain's CDR3 is CASSQRSGGPSEQYF. As DNA, the CDR3 is TGTGCCAGCAGTCAGAGGAGCGGGGGGCCCTCCGAGCAGTACTTC. V and J are TRBV2 and TRBJ2-7, with 9 bases fitting TRBD2. The CDR3 extends over 15 amino acids. J was trimmed by 6 bases and V by 5 bases; bases with no gene match: 11. Per germline, CDR1 SNHLY and CDR2 FYNNEI.

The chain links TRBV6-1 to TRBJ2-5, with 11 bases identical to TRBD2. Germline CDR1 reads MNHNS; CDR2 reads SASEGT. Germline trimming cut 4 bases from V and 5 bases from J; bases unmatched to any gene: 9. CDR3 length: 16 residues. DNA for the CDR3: TGTGCCAGCAGTGGCCCCGGGACTAGCGGCGCGGAGACCCAGTACTTC. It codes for CASSGPGTSGAETQYF.

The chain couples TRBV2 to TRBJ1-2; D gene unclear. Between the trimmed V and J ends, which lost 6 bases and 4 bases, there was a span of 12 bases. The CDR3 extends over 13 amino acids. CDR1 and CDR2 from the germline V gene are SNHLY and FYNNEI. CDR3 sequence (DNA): TGTGCCAGCAGCCAAGTCATGTCCTATGGCTACACCTTC. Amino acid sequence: CASSQVMSYGYTF. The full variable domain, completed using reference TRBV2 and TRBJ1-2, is EPEVTQTPSHQVTQMGQEVILRCVPISNHLYFYWYRQILGQKVEFLVSFYNNEISEKSEIFDDQFSVERPDGSNFTLKIRSTKLEDSAMYFCASSQVMSYGYTFGSGTRLTVV.